Listed below are T cell receptor beta chains from one sample, sequenced in a study of early T cells in non-severe SARS-CoV-2 infection. TCRdb called the 5' RACE reads again in MiXCR, with one record for every CDR3 protein. In the table there are about 77,000 distinct CDR3 sequences, about 16% of which are singletons. Sequencing was carried out using whole blood. These receptors all come from an adult who was a healthcare worker with PCR-confirmed SARS-CoV-2 infection or an uninfected control (not recorded which). CDR3s include the opening cysteine and the closing phenylalanine or tryptophan. The D gene is left open where the match is weak. Clone size, where shown, is once, few, many, or a class for clones that have expanded.

CDR3nt | CDR3aa | abundance | d_gene | j_gene | v_gene
TGTGCCAGTAGTATAAGACAGGCCACACAGGAGACCCAGTACTTC | CASSIRQATQETQYF | NA | NA | TRBJ2-5 | TRBV19
TGTGCCAGCCACCGAGCAGTTACCGGGGGGGGCTACGAGCAGTACTTC | CASHRAVTGGGYEQYF | few | TRBD2 | TRBJ2-7 | TRBV6-6
TGTGCCACCAGCAGAGAGACGGGGGCGCAGGCCGGGGAGCTGTTTTTT | CATSRETGAQAGELFF | few | NA | TRBJ2-2 | TRBV15
TGTGCCAGCTCACCCACGGACAGGGGTTTGCTTCATAGCAATCAGCCCCAGCATTTT | CASSPTDRGLLHSNQPQHF | NA | TRBD1 | TRBJ1-5 | TRBV18
TGTGCCAGCAGCGCCAGTTGGACTAATGAAAAACTGTTTTTT | CASSASWTNEKLFF | few | NA | TRBJ1-4 | TRBV11-2
TGTGCCAGCAGTCCCTCGCGGCTTAACACTGAAGCTTTCTTT | CASSPSRLNTEAFF | few | NA | TRBJ1-1 | TRBV25-1
TGTGCCAGCAGCTTACGGAGCCGGAACACTGAAGCTTTCTTT | CASSLRSRNTEAFF | NA | NA | TRBJ1-1 | TRBV7-3
TGTGCCAGCAGTCTGGCGGGGAACACCGGGGAGCTGTTTTTT | CASSLAGNTGELFF | NA | NA | TRBJ2-2 | TRBV6-5
TGCAGTGCTAGACCGGCCGGACTAGCGGGAACCTACGAGCAGTACTTC | CSARPAGLAGTYEQYF | NA | TRBD2 | TRBJ2-7 | TRBV20-1
TGTGCCAGCAGCGTAGCCGAAGCATTTGGAAACACCATATATTTT | CASSVAEAFGNTIYF | NA | NA | TRBJ1-3 | TRBV9
TGTGCCAGCAGCTCCCGCAGGAACGAGCAGTACTTC | CASSSRRNEQYF | NA | NA | TRBJ2-7 | TRBV11-2
TGTGCCAGCAGTCCCCGACTAGCGGGGGTGACTTCCTCCTACAATGAGCAGTTCTTC | CASSPRLAGVTSSYNEQFF | NA | TRBD2 | TRBJ2-1 | TRBV6-2/TRBV6-3
TGTGCCAGCACCACCGGAGGAACTAGAAGCCACGAGCAGTACTTC | CASTTGGTRSHEQYF | NA | NA | TRBJ2-7 | TRBV6-6
TGTGCCAGCACCAAGACAGGGTCGGATACGCAGTATTTT | CASTKTGSDTQYF | few | TRBD1 | TRBJ2-3 | TRBV5-4
TGTGCCAGCAGTCGGGGGGAATTAGCCAAAAACATTCAGTACTTC | CASSRGELAKNIQYF | many | TRBD2 | TRBJ2-4 | TRBV7-9
TGCGCCAGCAGCCAAGATCGGCACCTACAAGAGACCCAGTACTTC | CASSQDRHLQETQYF | few | NA | TRBJ2-5 | TRBV4-1
TGCAGCAACCCACAGGGGTACTACGAGCAGTACTTC | CSNPQGYYEQYF | few | TRBD1 | TRBJ2-7 | TRBV29-1
TGTGCCAGTAGGTACAGGGGGCAGATCACCGGGGAGCTGTTTTTT | CASRYRGQITGELFF | NA | TRBD1 | TRBJ2-2 | TRBV19
TGCGCCAGCAGCTTAAAGGGACCGGGGAACACTGAAGCTTTCTTT | CASSLKGPGNTEAFF | NA | NA | TRBJ1-1 | TRBV5-1
TGCGCCAGCAGCTTGGGTAGTCTGGGGTGGTACAATGAGCAGTTCTTC | CASSLGSLGWYNEQFF | NA | NA | TRBJ2-1 | TRBV5-1
TGCAGTGCTACGACTCTGGGTGCCTACGAGCAGTACTTC | CSATTLGAYEQYF | few | NA | TRBJ2-7 | TRBV20-1
TGTGCCAGCTCCCGACAGCCCGGAGGGGTTGACGAGCAGTACTTC | CASSRQPGGVDEQYF | NA | NA | TRBJ2-7 | TRBV7-6
TGTGCCTGGACAGGGGGCCATGAAAAACTGTTTTTT | CAWTGGHEKLFF | few | TRBD1 | TRBJ1-4 | TRBV30
TGTGCCAGTAGTATAGTTGGGGGGGGAGATACGCAGTATTTT | CASSIVGGGDTQYF | NA | TRBD2 | TRBJ2-3 | TRBV19
TGTGCCAGCAGTTACGGGGGGAGGAGTGAAAAACTGTTTTTT | CASSYGGRSEKLFF | few | NA | TRBJ1-4 | TRBV6-6
TGTGCCAGCAGGGGTAGCCGGGGAGTGAACACCGGGGAGCTGTTTTTT | CASRGSRGVNTGELFF | few | NA | TRBJ2-2 | TRBV6-1
TGCAGCGTTGAAGCAGGGGGCAAAACCTACGAGCAGTACTTC | CSVEAGGKTYEQYF | few | TRBD1 | TRBJ2-7 | TRBV29-1
TGTGCCAGCAGTAGTACCGGGACAGGATATGGCTACACCTTC | CASSSTGTGYGYTF | few | TRBD1 | TRBJ1-2 | TRBV2
TGTGCCAGCAGTGAAGGAAATCAGCCCCAGCATTTT | CASSEGNQPQHF | NA | NA | TRBJ1-5 | TRBV25-1
TGTGCTAGTGGTTTGGTAGGGGTAGCGGGGAGTGCTTTTTATGAGCAGTTCTTC | CASGLVGVAGSAFYEQFF | few | TRBD2 | TRBJ2-1 | TRBV12-5
TGTGCCAGCAGCTTAGAGCTTGGAGGCCCGTTGAGTACGCAGTATTTT | CASSLELGGPLSTQYF | NA | NA | TRBJ2-3 | TRBV7-9
TGTGCCAGCAGTTCCCAGGGTATCGATCAGCCCCAGCATTTT | CASSSQGIDQPQHF | few | NA | TRBJ1-5 | TRBV2
TGTGCCAGCAGCGTCCTATCCGGCTACACCTTC | CASSVLSGYTF | NA | NA | TRBJ1-2 | TRBV6-1
TGCAGCGTACGGACAGGGGTCACTGAAGCTTTCTTT | CSVRTGVTEAFF | NA | TRBD1 | TRBJ1-1 | TRBV29-1
TGCAGTGCCTTGCGGGGGTCTCGACCGAACACCGGGGAGCTGTTTTTT | CSALRGSRPNTGELFF | few | TRBD2 | TRBJ2-2 | TRBV20-1
TGTGCCAGCAGCGTAAATAGCGGCAATGAGCAGTTCTTC | CASSVNSGNEQFF | NA | NA | TRBJ2-1 | TRBV9
TGTGCCAGCAGTTTAGTTCCGGCAGGAGAAGCTTTCTTT | CASSLVPAGEAFF | many | NA | TRBJ1-1 | TRBV12-3/TRBV12-4
TGCTGTGCTAGAGATCGCCCCAGTGAGCAGTTCTTC | CCARDRPSEQFF | NA | NA | TRBJ2-1 | TRBV20-1
TGCAGCGTTGGCGGGTCGCTTTGGAATGAGCAGTTCTTC | CSVGGSLWNEQFF | few | NA | TRBJ2-1 | TRBV29-1
TGTGCCAGCTCACGAGGGAGTTCGAACACTGAAGCTTTCTTT | CASSRGSSNTEAFF | NA | NA | TRBJ1-1 | TRBV18
TGTGCCAGCAGCTTTGGACTAGCGGGAGAGGGTGAGCAGTTCTTC | CASSFGLAGEGEQFF | NA | TRBD2 | TRBJ2-1 | TRBV7-3
TGCAGTGCTAGATACTGGGAGGGGGAGGGGACTGAAGCTTTCTTT | CSARYWEGEGTEAFF | few | NA | TRBJ1-1 | TRBV20-1
TGCAGCGTCCCGGGACAGACCTCCTACGAGCAGTACTTC | CSVPGQTSYEQYF | NA | TRBD1 | TRBJ2-7 | TRBV29-1
TGTGCCAGCAGCCCGGCACTGGGACAGCAACATAATTCACCCCTCCACTTT | CASSPALGQQHNSPLHF | NA | TRBD1 | TRBJ1-6 | TRBV6-1
TGCGCCAGCAGCTTGGACGGGGCCGGGGAGCTGTTTTTT | CASSLDGAGELFF | few | NA | TRBJ2-2 | TRBV5-1
TGTGCCAGCTCACCACCGGCCAGGGGGGGCACTGAAGCTTTCTTT | CASSPPARGGTEAFF | many | TRBD1 | TRBJ1-1 | TRBV18
TGTGCCAGCTCACGAACAGGGGACTTCACTGAAGCTTTCTTT | CASSRTGDFTEAFF | NA | TRBD1 | TRBJ1-1 | TRBV18
TGTGCCAGCAGCGTAGCGACCGGAAACACCATATATTTT | CASSVATGNTIYF | few | NA | TRBJ1-3 | TRBV9
TGCGCCAGCAGCTTGCGTCCTGGGACTGAAGCTTTCTTT | CASSLRPGTEAFF | many | NA | TRBJ1-1 | TRBV5-1
TGTGCCTGGACAGGGCATTACCAAGAGACCCAGTACTTC | CAWTGHYQETQYF | few | NA | TRBJ2-5 | TRBV30
TGCAGTGCCCAACAGGTCGCGAACACCGGGGAGCTGTTTTTT | CSAQQVANTGELFF | few | NA | TRBJ2-2 | TRBV20-1
TGTGCCAGTAGTGTGACAGAGTGGAATCAGCCCCAGCATTTT | CASSVTEWNQPQHF | few | NA | TRBJ1-5 | TRBV19
TGTGCCAGCAGCCCACAACTAGTCTGGGAGCAGTTCTTC | CASSPQLVWEQFF | NA | NA | TRBJ2-1 | TRBV3-1
TGTGCCAGCAGCTCCCCGCCGGGACAGGGGTCGGGGATGCGAACACTGAAGCTTTTCTTT | CASSSPPGQGSGMRTLKLFF | few | TRBD1 | TRBJ1-1 | TRBV7-3